This T cell receptor (beta chain) was recorded in a study of cytomegalovirus exposure and HLA in healthy donors. Germline V CDR1 and CDR2: MNHEY, SMNVEV (reference sequence). This CDR3 region has 17 residues. The V end lost 4 bases, the J end lost 7 bases, and 24 bases lay between the germline ends. General study points: CMV serostatus was the only recorded immune exposure for donors.

Researchers ran the PCR with 60 Vbeta and 13 Jbeta primers. This table comes from immunoSEQ multiplex PCR, and its TCRdb copy is limited to in-frame clones, with some not included. This table holds about 39,000 clones. About this clone itself: The antigen is not known.

V gene TRBV27 combines with J gene TRBJ2-3, with D possibly TRBD1 on 6 matching bases. The sequence was collected from a woman between 25 and 40 years old in good health and CMV-seropositive. The sequenced material came from PBMCs. CDR3 residues: CASSSLWDTASVNTQYF. In nucleotides, the CDR3 is TGTGCCAGCAGTTCACTCTGGGACACCGCGTCAGTCAATACGCAGTATTTT.